The 32 T cell receptor beta chains given below trace back to one sample, sequenced in a study of cytomegalovirus exposure and HLA in healthy donors. PCR used 60 Vbeta primers and 13 Jbeta primers. Method: immunoSEQ multiplex PCR; TCRdb's copy keeps in-frame clones and lacks some. The table shows under 150,000 clones, with 60% to 85% occurring only once. The sequenced sample was PBMCs. All receptors derive from a young man in good health and CMV-seronegative.

The CDR3 region is CAWTVSYGYTF. The CDR3, as DNA: TGTGCCTGGACGGTGAGCTATGGCTACACCTTC. This rearrangement joins TRBV30 to TRBJ1-2, with D unresolved. Trimming removed 4 bases at V and 4 bases at J, with 7 bases between. From germline, CDR1 is GTSNPN and CDR2 SVGIG (reference sequence). The CDR3 contains 11 residues.

This chain links TRBV30 with TRBJ1-1, with 11 bases fitting TRBD1. The V gene end was trimmed by 1 base and the J gene end by 0 bases; junction bases not matched to a gene: 7. Looked up from germline, CDR1 is GTSNPN and CDR2 is SVGIG (reference sequence). This CDR3 has 17 amino acids. CDR3 DNA: TGTGCCTGGAGTGCCCGGGACAGGGGGACCCTGAACACTGAAGCTTTCTTT. Its protein product is CAWSARDRGTLNTEAFF.

The CDR3: CSVSSGSTDTQYF. The CDR3 nucleotides are TGCAGCGTTAGCAGCGGAAGCACAGATACGCAGTATTTT. This chain joins TRBV29-1 and TRBJ2-3, with TRBD2 as a possible D gene (5 bases). The CDR3 has 13 amino acids. The V gene's germline CDR1 is SQVTM and CDR2 ANQGSEA. Trimming removed 5 bases at V and 0 bases at J, with 9 bases between.

This clone was observed a single time. J is TRBJ2-7 and V is TRBV4-3, with a possible D match to TRBD1 (7 bases). The CDR3 has 16 amino acids. Germline V gene sequence: CDR1 LGHNA, CDR2 YSLEER. V dropped 0 bases and J dropped 2 bases, with 14 bases sitting between them. CDR3 DNA: TGCGCCAGCAGCCAAGATAGTTCAGGGGGGACCTACGAGCAGTACTTC. Amino acid sequence: CASSQDSSGGTYEQYF.

This chain links TRBV6-5 with TRBJ2-2, with D perhaps TRBD1 (6 bases). V shed 6 bases and J shed 3 bases, with 11 bases lying between them. Germline CDR1 and CDR2: MNHEY and SVGAGI. This CDR3 comprises 14 residues. CDR3 bases: TGTGCCAGCAGCGGACAGCCTCACACCGGGGAGCTGTTTTTT. This sequence encodes CASSGQPHTGELFF.

This clone occurred a few times. The chain carries TRBV10-3 and TRBJ1-3, with unresolved D. This CDR3 comprises 16 residues. Germline loops: CDR1 ENHRY, CDR2 SYGVKD. V was pared by 2 bases and J by 4 bases, with 15 bases between. The CDR3 DNA reads TGTGCCATCAGTGAGAGCGCAATTCAAGCCGGAAACACCATATATTTT. This sequence encodes CAISESAIQAGNTIYF.

The genes are TRBV2 and TRBJ2-2; TRBD2 agrees at 7 bases. The CDR3 is 14 residues long. The J segment lost 3 bases and the V segment lost 6 bases, leaving 4 bases of the junction unmatched. Looked up from germline, CDR1 is SNHLY and CDR2 is FYNNEI. The CDR3 DNA reads TGTGCCAGCAGGCGGGAGAAGGACACCGGGGAGCTGTTTTTT. As protein: CASRREKDTGELFF.

The gene calls are TRBV5-3 and TRBJ1-6, with 9 bases aligning to TRBD1. TRBV5-3 is an open reading frame whose function is uncertain. J lost 5 bases, V lost 5 bases, and 8 bases had no gene match. The CDR3 is made up of 16 amino acids. The CDR3 spells CARSFTGTGNNSPLHF. For the CDR3, the DNA is TGTGCCAGAAGTTTTACCGGGACAGGGAATAATTCACCCCTCCACTTT.

The chain uses TRBV5-6 and TRBJ2-5, with TRBD2 as a possible D gene (5 bases). The germline CDR1 and CDR2 sequences are SGHDT and YYEEEE. This CDR3 is built from 16 residues. V was shortened by 0 bases and J by 2 bases, with 14 bases between the two germline ends. CDR3 nucleotide sequence: TGTGCCAGCAGCTTGGTACCGGGGTCTATACAAGAGACCCAGTACTTC. Residues: CASSLVPGSIQETQYF.

The CDR3 coding sequence is TGTGCCAGCAGTTATAGATTGAACACTGAAGCTTTCTTT. It translates to CASSYRLNTEAFF. The rearrangement joins TRBV11-2 to TRBJ1-1, with no clear D. Trimming cost V 6 bases and J 0 bases, with 8 bases left between them. Germline V gene sequence: CDR1 SGHAT, CDR2 FQNNGV. CDR3 length equals 13 residues. The full variable domain, completed using reference TRBV11-2 and TRBJ1-1, is EAGVAQSPRYKIIEKRQSVAFWCNPISGHATLYWYQQILGQGPKLLIQFQNNGVVDDSQLPKDRFSAERLKGVDSTLKIQPAKLEDSAVYLCASSYRLNTEAFFGQGTRLTVV.

The chain uses TRBV19 and TRBJ2-6; D unclear. This CDR3 has 15 residues. The V and J ends lost 3 bases and 2 bases respectively, with 8 bases between them. From germline, CDR1 is LNHDA and CDR2 SQIVND (reference sequence). The CDR3 DNA reads TGTGCCAGTAGTATTCAGTCTGCTGGGGCCAACGTCCTGACTTTC. It specifies CASSIQSAGANVLTF.

As regards this clone: The conserved closing phenylalanine or tryptophan is absent in this CDR3, likely reflecting a read error. The chain combines TRBV30 with TRBJ1-1; D might be TRBD1 (6 bases). V lost 5 bases, J lost 1 base, and 17 bases lay in between. This CDR3 is built from 15 residues. Germline CDR1 and CDR2: GTSNPN and SVGIG (reference sequence). Written as DNA, the CDR3 is TGTGCCTGGTTAGGCCTGGGACACCCGAACACTGAAGCTTTCGTT. This encodes CAWLGLGHPNTEAFV.

The V and J genes are TRBV5-4 and TRBJ2-2; the match to TRBD2 covers 9 bases. V lost 0 bases to trimming and J lost 6 bases; unmatched junction nucleotides: 3. Looked up from germline, CDR1 is SGHNT and CDR2 is YYREEE (reference sequence). This CDR3 spans 15 amino acids. CDR3 residues: CASSLGGGAAGELFF. The CDR3 nucleotides read TGTGCCAGCAGCTTGGGCGGGGGGGCCGCCGGGGAGCTGTTTTTT.

This clone came up once. The rearrangement joins TRBV9 to TRBJ1-2; tentative D call: TRBD1 (5 bases). The V gene's germline CDR1 is SGDLS and CDR2 YYNGEE. Trimming pared 4 bases from V and 0 bases from J, leaving 10 bases between. The CDR3 consists of 14 residues. The CDR3 here is CASSSRGSNYGYTF. The CDR3 DNA reads as TGTGCCAGCAGCTCGCGGGGGTCTAACTATGGCTACACCTTC.

J is TRBJ2-7 and V is TRBV6-5, with 10 bases lining up with TRBD2. J was trimmed by 7 bases and V by 6 bases; bases with no gene match: 9. Germline V CDR1 and CDR2: MNHEY, SVGAGI. CDR3 size: 14 residues. The CDR3 region is CASSSLAGFNEQYF. The CDR3 nucleotides are TGTGCCAGCAGCTCACTAGCGGGGTTTAATGAGCAGTACTTC.

This clone showed up just a few times. This chain links TRBV5-1 with TRBJ2-5; 12 positions match TRBD2. CDR3 size: 16 residues. With V trimmed by 0 bases and J by 2 bases, 2 bases remained unmatched. Germline CDR1 and CDR2: SGHRS and YFSETQ. The CDR3 DNA sequence: TGCGCCAGCAGCTTGGGACTAGCGGGAGAACAAGAGACCCAGTACTTC. It codes for CASSLGLAGEQETQYF.

The V call is TRBV4-3, the J call TRBJ2-7, with a possible D match to TRBD1 (6 bases). V gave up 2 bases and J gave up 0 bases, with 14 bases separating them. The germline CDR1 and CDR2 sequences are LGHNA and YSLEER. This CDR3 is 16 amino acids long. In nucleotides, the CDR3 is TGCGCCAGCAGCCAAAACGGACAGAGAAGCTCCTACGAGCAGTACTTC. Protein: CASSQNGQRSSYEQYF.

This sequence joins TRBV2 and TRBJ2-3; D ambiguous. The CDR3 contains 12 residues. Trimming left V 6 bases short and J 10 bases short, with 14 bases between. Germline CDR1 is SNHLY and CDR2 is FYNNEI. The CDR3 region is CASRSEAASQYF. CDR3 coding DNA: TGTGCCAGCAGAAGTGAAGCCGCATCGCAGTATTTT. Complete variable domain (other parts from reference TRBV2 and TRBJ2-3): EPEVTQTPSHQVTQMGQEVILRCVPISNHLYFYWYRQILGQKVEFLVSFYNNEISEKSEIFDDQFSVERPDGSNFTLKIRSTKLEDSAMYFCASRSEAASQYFGPGTRLTVL.

The V and J genes are TRBV5-1 and TRBJ1-5; no firm D call. This CDR3 contains 15 residues. Deletions cut 1 base from V and 0 bases from J, with 8 bases between. Germline-derived CDR1 and CDR2 are SGHRS and YFSETQ. The CDR3 spells CASSLTGDSNQPQHF. The CDR3 DNA sequence: TGCGCCAGCAGCTTGACCGGTGATAGCAATCAGCCCCAGCATTTT. Full variable domain (missing parts from reference TRBV5-1 and TRBJ1-5): KAGVTQTPRYLIKTRGQQVTLSCSPISGHRSVSWYQQTPGQGLQFLFEYFSETQRNKGNFPGRFSGRQFSNSRSEMNVSTLELGDSALYLCASSLTGDSNQPQHFGDGTRLSIL.

The rearrangement joins TRBV15 to TRBJ1-4, with TRBD1 as a possible D gene (5 bases). Germline CDR1 LNHNV, CDR2 YYDKDF (reference sequence). V lost 1 base, J lost 5 bases, and 11 bases lay in between. The length of the CDR3 is 15 residues. The CDR3 loop reads CATSRVGGLNEKLFF. The CDR3 DNA sequence: TGTGCCACCAGCAGAGTCGGGGGATTGAATGAAAAACTGTTTTTT.

The V gene is TRBV6-6, the J gene TRBJ2-7, with 7 bases lining up with TRBD2. V lost 5 bases and J lost 2; bases outside the gene matches: 9. This CDR3 is built from 15 residues. Per germline, CDR1 MNHNY and CDR2 SVGAGI (reference sequence). CDR3 in amino acids: CASSPSEAGAYEQYF. For the CDR3, the DNA is TGTGCCAGCAGTCCTTCGGAGGCGGGGGCCTACGAGCAGTACTTC.

The CDR3 DNA reads TGTGCCATCAGTGAGTCTACGGGGACTGAAGCTTTCTTT. As protein: CAISESTGTEAFF. The chain uses TRBV10-3 and TRBJ1-1, with D unresolved. V gave up 0 bases and J gave up 5 bases, with 7 bases separating them. CDR3 length: 13 amino acids. Looked up from germline, CDR1 is ENHRY and CDR2 is SYGVKD.

The rearrangement joins TRBV7-8 to TRBJ1-2; possibly TRBD1 for D (6 bases). With 6 bases removed from V and 7 bases from J, the gap between germline ends came to 15 bases. This CDR3 comprises 13 residues. CDR1 is SGHVS, CDR2 FQNEAQ, per germline. The CDR3 region is CASSFTGFSGYTF. The CDR3 DNA sequence: TGTGCCAGCAGTTTTACAGGGTTTTCTGGCTACACCTTC.

The chain combines TRBV28 with TRBJ1-1; D possibly corresponds to TRBD1 (6 bases). The ends were cut back, 4 bases at V and 5 bases at J, with 20 bases in the middle. This CDR3 has 16 amino acids. CDR1 is MDHEN, CDR2 SYDVKM, per germline. CDR3 amino acids: CASSSPRGPGGTEAFF. CDR3 sequence (DNA): TGTGCCAGCAGTTCCCCCAGGGGCCCCGGGGGGACTGAAGCTTTCTTT.

This clone came up once. The CDR3 here is CASSPGGREQYF. The CDR3 DNA follows: TGCGCCAGCAGCCCAGGTGGGAGGGAGCAGTACTTC. The rearrangement uses TRBV4-3 and TRBJ2-7, with D possibly being TRBD2 (6 bases). The CDR3 totals 12 residues. The V gene lost 4 bases and the J gene lost 7 bases, with 11 bases spanning the gap. Germline CDR1 LGHNA, CDR2 YSLEER.

CDR3 protein: CASTRGGSYGYTF. The CDR3 region has the DNA TGTGCCAGTACCCGGGGGGGAAGCTATGGCTACACCTTC. This chain connects TRBV6-5 to TRBJ1-2, with D perhaps TRBD1 (5 bases). The germline gives CDR1 MNHEY, CDR2 SVGAGI. Between the trimmed V and J ends, which lost 9 bases and 4 bases, there was a span of 15 bases. This CDR3 spans 13 amino acids.

CDR3 protein: CASSLLGGNYGYTF. Here the CDR3 DNA reads TGTGCCAGCAGCTTATTAGGGGGCAACTATGGCTACACCTTC. The chain is built from TRBV7-2 and TRBJ1-2; 7 positions agree with TRBD1. CDR1 SGHTA and CDR2 FQGNSA come from the germline V gene. The CDR3 runs 14 residues. Trimming cost V 2 bases and J 2 bases; bases outside gene matches: 2.

This chain joins TRBV6-1 and TRBJ1-2, with 10 bases lining up with TRBD1. The CDR3 has 15 amino acids. V was pared by 7 bases and J by 10 bases, with 15 bases of the junction left unmatched. Germline V lookup: CDR1 MNHNS, CDR2 SASEGT. Here the CDR3 reads CASNPVGRGTGAYTF. The CDR3 DNA reads TGTGCCAGCAACCCGGTCGGGAGAGGGACAGGGGCCTACACCTTC.

The rearrangement links TRBV7-8 to TRBJ2-6; a possible D gene is TRBD1 (5 bases). This CDR3 spans 15 amino acids. V lost 2 bases, J lost 3 bases, and 8 bases lay in between. Germline values: CDR1 SGHVS, CDR2 FQNEAQ. The CDR3 DNA reads as TGTGCCAGCAGCTTATTTGACAGTGGGGCCAACGTCCTGACTTTC. Translation: CASSLFDSGANVLTF. Full variable domain (rest looked up from reference TRBV7-8 and TRBJ2-6): GAGVSQSPRYKVAKRGQDVALRCDPISGHVSLFWYQQALGQGPEFLTYFQNEAQLDKSGLPSDRFFAERPEGSVSTLKIQRTQQEDSAVYLCASSLFDSGANVLTFGAGSRLTVL.

About this clone: One junction end disagrees with the germline gene, perhaps due to a read error. The chain has TRBV5-6 and TRBJ1-2; 7 bases agree with TRBD1. Germline-derived CDR1 and CDR2 are SGHDT and YYEEEE. CDR3 length: 13 residues. This CDR3 reads CAGSLGQPYGYTF. The CDR3 nucleotides are TGTGCCGGCAGCTTGGGACAGCCCTATGGCTACACCTTC.

V and J are TRBV5-8 and TRBJ2-7, with 7 bases aligning to TRBD1. Germline V CDR1 and CDR2: SGHTS, YDEGEE. Unmatched junction bases numbered 9, after V lost 4 bases and J lost 2 bases. The CDR3 covers 15 residues. This chain's CDR3 is CASSPMMGQTYEQYF. CDR3 coding DNA: TGTGCCAGCAGCCCGATGATGGGACAGACCTACGAGCAGTACTTC.

The chain carries TRBV30 and TRBJ1-3, with 9 bases aligning to TRBD1. Unmatched junction bases numbered 5, after V lost 1 base and J lost 4 bases. Per germline, CDR1 GTSNPN and CDR2 SVGIG (reference sequence). The CDR3 covers 15 residues. The CDR3 is CAWSDGQGFGNTIYF. CDR3 bases: TGTGCCTGGAGTGACGGACAGGGGTTCGGAAACACCATATATTTT.